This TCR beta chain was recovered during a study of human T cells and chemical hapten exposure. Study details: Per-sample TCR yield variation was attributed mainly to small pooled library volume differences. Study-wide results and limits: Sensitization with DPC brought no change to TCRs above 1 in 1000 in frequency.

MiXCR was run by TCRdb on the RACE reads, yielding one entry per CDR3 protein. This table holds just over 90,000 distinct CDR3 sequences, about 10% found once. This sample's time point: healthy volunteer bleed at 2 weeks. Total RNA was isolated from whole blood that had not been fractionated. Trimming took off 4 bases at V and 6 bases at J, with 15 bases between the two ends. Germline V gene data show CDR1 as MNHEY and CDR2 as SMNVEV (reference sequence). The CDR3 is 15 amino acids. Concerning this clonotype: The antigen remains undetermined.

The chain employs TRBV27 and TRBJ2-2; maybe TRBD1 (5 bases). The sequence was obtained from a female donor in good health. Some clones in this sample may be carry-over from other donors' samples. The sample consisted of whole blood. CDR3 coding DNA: TGTGCCAGCAGTTCGATAGGGGTGGCCGCCGGGGAGCTGTTTTTT. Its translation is CASSSIGVAAGELFF.